These 2 T cell receptor beta chains came from one sample sequenced in a study of blood T cell repertoires in COVID-19. Only in-frame clones appear in the TCRdb table, and some are missing; sequencing was by immunoSEQ multiplex PCR. The sample includes 230,000 or so clones, approximately 85% seen only once; the top ten take 6.6%. Sequenced material: PBMCs or T cells enriched from blood (not recorded which). The receptors were gathered from a woman aged 50 to 60 who had been exposed to COVID-19.

J is TRBJ2-7 and V is TRBV12-5; maybe TRBD2 (5 bases). CDR1 is LGHNT and CDR2 is FRNRAP in the germline V gene. Trimming took 6 bases from V and 3 from J, leaving 18 bases between them. There are 15 residues in the CDR3. The CDR3 region has the DNA TGTGCTAGTGGCTCGGCGGTCGGGGATGTCTACGAGCAGTACTTC. Translating gives CASGSAVGDVYEQYF.

The rearrangement uses TRBV6-5 and TRBJ2-7; 10 nucleotides match TRBD2. Germline-derived CDR1 and CDR2 are MNHEY and SVGAGI. The CDR3 length is 14 residues. V lost 7 bases and J lost 1; bases outside the gene matches: 4. The CDR3 nucleotides read TGTGCCAGCACTGTGACTAGCGGGTCCTACGAGCAGTACTTC. Amino acid sequence: CASTVTSGSYEQYF.